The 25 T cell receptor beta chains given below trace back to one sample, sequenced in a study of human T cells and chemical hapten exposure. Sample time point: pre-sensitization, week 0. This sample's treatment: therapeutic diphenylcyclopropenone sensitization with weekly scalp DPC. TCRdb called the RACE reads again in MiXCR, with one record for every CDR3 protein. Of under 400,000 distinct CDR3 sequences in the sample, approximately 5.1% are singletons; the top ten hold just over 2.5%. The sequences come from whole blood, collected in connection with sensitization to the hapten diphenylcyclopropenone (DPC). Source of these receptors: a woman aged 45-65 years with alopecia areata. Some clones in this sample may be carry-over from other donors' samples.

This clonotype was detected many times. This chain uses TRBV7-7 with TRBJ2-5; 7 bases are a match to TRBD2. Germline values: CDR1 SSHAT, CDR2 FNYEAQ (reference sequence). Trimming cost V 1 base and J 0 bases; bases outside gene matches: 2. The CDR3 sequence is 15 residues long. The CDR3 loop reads CASSLGRGYQETQYF. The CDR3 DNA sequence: TGTGCCAGCAGCTTAGGGCGGGGGTACCAAGAGACCCAGTACTTC.

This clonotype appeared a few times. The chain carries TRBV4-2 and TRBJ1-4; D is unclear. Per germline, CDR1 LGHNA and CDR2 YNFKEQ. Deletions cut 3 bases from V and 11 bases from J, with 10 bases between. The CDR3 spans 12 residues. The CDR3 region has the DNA TGTGCCAGCAGCCAGGTTGCGGGTAAACTGTTTTTT. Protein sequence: CASSQVAGKLFF.

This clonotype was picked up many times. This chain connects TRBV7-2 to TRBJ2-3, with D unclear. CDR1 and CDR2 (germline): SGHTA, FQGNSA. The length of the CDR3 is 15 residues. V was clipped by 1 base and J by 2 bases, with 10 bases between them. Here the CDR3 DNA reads TGTGCCAGCAGCTTAGATGGCCTCTTCACAGATACGCAGTATTTT. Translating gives CASSLDGLFTDTQYF.

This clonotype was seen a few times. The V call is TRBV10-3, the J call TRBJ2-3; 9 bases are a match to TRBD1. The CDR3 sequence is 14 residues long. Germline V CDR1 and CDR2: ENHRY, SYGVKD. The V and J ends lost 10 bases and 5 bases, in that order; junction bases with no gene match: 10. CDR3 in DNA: TGTGCCACCGCTACCGGGACAGGGCTAGATACGCAGTATTTT. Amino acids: CATATGTGLDTQYF.

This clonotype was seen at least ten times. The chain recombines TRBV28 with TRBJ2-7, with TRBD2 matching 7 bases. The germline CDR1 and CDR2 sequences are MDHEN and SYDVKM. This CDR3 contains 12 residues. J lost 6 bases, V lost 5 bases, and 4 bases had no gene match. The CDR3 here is CASSGGLREQYF. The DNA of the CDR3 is TGTGCCAGCAGTGGGGGACTACGCGAGCAGTACTTC.

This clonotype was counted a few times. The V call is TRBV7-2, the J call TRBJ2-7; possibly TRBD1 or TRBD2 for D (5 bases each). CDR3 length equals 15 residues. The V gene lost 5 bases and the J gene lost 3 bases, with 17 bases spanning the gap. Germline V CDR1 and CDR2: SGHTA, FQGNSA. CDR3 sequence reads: CASSLAWGYIYEQYF. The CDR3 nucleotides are TGTGCCAGCAGCCTGGCTTGGGGGTATATCTACGAGCAGTACTTC.

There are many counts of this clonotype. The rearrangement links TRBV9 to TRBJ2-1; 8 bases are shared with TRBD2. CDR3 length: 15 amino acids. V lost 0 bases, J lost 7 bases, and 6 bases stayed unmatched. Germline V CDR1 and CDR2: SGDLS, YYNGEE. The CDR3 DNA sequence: TGTGCCAGCAGCGTAGCAAGCGGGAGCGGAAATGAGCAGTTCTTC. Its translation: CASSVASGSGNEQFF.

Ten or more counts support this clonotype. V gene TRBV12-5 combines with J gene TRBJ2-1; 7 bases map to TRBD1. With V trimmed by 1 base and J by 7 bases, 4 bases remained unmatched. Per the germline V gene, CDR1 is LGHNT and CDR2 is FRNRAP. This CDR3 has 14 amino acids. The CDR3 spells CASGLGSGGNEQFF. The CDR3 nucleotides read TGTGCTAGTGGTTTGGGTTCAGGGGGAAATGAGCAGTTCTTC.

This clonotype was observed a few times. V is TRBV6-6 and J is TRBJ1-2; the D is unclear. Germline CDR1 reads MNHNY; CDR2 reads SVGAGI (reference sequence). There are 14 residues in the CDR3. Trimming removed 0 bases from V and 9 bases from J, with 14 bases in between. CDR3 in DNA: TGTGCCAGCAGTTACTCGACGGGTCGAGGACGCTACACCTTC. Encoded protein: CASSYSTGRGRYTF.

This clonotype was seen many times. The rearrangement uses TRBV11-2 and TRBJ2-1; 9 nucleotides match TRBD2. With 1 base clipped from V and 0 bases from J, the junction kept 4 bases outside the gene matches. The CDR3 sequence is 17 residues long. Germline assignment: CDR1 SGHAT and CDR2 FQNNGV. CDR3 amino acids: CASSLVSGRSSYNEQFF. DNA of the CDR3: TGTGCCAGCAGCTTAGTAAGCGGGAGGAGCTCCTACAATGAGCAGTTCTTC. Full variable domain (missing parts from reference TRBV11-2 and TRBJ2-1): EAGVAQSPRYKIIEKRQSVAFWCNPISGHATLYWYQQILGQGPKLLIQFQNNGVVDDSQLPKDRFSAERLKGVDSTLKIQPAKLEDSAVYLCASSLVSGRSSYNEQFFGPGTRLTVL.

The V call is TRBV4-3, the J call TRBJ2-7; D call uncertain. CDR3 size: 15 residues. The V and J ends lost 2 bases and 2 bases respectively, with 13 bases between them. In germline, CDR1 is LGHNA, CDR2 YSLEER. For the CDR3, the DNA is TGCGCCAGCAGCCAAACAGCAGCGTGGGCCTACGAGCAGTACTTC. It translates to CASSQTAAWAYEQYF.

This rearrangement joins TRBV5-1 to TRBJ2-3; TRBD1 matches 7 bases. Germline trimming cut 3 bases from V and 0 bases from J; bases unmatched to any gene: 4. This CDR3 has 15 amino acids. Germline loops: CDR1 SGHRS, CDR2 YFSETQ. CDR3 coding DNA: TGCGCCAGCAGCTCGGACAGGACTAGCACAGATACGCAGTATTTT. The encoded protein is CASSSDRTSTDTQYF.

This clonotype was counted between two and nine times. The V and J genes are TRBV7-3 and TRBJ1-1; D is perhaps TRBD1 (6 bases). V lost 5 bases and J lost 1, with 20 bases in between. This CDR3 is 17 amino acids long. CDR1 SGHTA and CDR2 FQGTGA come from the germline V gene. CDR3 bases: TGTGCCAGCAGCCCAAGGGGGGCCTTAAGGGGGAACACTGAAGCTTTCTTT. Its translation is CASSPRGALRGNTEAFF.

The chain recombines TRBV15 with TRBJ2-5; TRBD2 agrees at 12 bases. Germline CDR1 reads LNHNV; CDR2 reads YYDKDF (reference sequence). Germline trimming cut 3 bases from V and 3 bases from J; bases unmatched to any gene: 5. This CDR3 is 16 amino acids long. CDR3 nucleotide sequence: TGTGCCACCAGCAGTGGACTAGCGGGGCCCAAAGAGACCCAGTACTTC. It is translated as CATSSGLAGPKETQYF. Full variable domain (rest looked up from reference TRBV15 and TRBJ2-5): DAMVIQNPRYQVTQFGKPVTLSCSQTLNHNVMYWYQQKSSQAPKLLFHYYDKDFNNEADTPDNFQSRRPNTSFCFLDIRSPGLGDTAMYLCATSSGLAGPKETQYFGPGTRLLVL.

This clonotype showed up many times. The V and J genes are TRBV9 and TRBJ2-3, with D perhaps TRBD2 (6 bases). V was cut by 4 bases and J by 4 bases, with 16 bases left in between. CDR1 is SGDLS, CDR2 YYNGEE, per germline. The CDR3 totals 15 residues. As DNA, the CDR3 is TGTGCCAGCAGCCCGGAGGGGCAGGCCGCAGATACGCAGTATTTT. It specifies CASSPEGQAADTQYF.

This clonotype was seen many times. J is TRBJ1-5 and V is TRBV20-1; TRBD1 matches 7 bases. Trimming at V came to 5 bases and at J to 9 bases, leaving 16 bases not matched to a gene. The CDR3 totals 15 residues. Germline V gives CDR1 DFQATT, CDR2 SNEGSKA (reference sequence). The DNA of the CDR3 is TGCAGTGCTTCGACCGAACGAGGGGGCATTCGGCCCCAGCATTTT. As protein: CSASTERGGIRPQHF.

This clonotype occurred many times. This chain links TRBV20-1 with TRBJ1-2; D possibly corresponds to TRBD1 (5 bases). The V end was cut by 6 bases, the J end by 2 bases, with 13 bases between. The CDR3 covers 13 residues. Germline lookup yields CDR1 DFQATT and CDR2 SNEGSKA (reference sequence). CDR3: CSAKDTLNYGYTF. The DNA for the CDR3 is TGCAGTGCCAAGGACACCTTAAACTATGGCTACACCTTC.

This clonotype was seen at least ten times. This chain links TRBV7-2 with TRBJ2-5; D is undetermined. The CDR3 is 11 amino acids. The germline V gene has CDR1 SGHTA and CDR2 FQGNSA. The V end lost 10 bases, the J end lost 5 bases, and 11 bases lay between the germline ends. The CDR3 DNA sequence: TGTGCCACAGCTAACAGCGAGACCCAGTACTTC. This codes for CATANSETQYF.

The CDR3 DNA follows: TGCAGTGCTAGAGATAAGGGACGGACCGGGGAGCTGTTTTTT. This translates into CSARDKGRTGELFF. V gene TRBV20-1 combines with J gene TRBJ2-2; D may match TRBD1 or TRBD2 (5 bases each). This CDR3 has 14 amino acids. With 0 bases removed from V and 5 bases from J, the gap between germline ends came to 10 bases. Germline CDR1 and CDR2: DFQATT and SNEGSKA (reference sequence).

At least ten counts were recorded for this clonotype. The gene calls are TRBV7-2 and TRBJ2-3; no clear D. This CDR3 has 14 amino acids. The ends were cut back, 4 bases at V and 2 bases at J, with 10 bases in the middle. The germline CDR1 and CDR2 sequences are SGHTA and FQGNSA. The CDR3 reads CASSSARFTDTQYF. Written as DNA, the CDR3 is TGTGCCAGCAGCTCTGCTCGATTCACAGATACGCAGTATTTT.

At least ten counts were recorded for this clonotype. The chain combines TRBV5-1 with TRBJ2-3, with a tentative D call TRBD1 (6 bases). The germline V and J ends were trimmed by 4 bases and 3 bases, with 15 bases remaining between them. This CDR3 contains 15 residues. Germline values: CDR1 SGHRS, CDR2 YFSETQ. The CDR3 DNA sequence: TGCGCCAGCAGCCCAGGGGACGGGCTAACAGATACGCAGTATTTT. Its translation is CASSPGDGLTDTQYF. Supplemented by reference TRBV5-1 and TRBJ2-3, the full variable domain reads KAGVTQTPRYLIKTRGQQVTLSCSPISGHRSVSWYQQTPGQGLQFLFEYFSETQRNKGNFPGRFSGRQFSNSRSEMNVSTLELGDSALYLCASSPGDGLTDTQYFGPGTRLTVL.

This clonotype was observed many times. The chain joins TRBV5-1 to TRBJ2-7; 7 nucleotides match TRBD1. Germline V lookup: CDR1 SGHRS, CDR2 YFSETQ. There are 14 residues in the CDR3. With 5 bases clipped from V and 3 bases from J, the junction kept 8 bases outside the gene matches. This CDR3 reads CASRAGTAYYEQYF. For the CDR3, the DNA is TGCGCCAGCAGGGCCGGGACAGCCTACTACGAGCAGTACTTC.

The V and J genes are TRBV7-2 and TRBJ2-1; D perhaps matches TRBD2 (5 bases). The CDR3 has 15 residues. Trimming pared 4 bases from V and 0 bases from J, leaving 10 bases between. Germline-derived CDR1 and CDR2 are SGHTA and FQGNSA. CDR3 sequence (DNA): TGTGCCAGCAGCTCTGACTATGACTCCTACAATGAGCAGTTCTTC. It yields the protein CASSSDYDSYNEQFF.

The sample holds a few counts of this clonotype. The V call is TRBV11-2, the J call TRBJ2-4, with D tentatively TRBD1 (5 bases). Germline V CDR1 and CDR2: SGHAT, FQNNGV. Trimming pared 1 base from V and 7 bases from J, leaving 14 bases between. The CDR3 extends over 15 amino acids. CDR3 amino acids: CASSLVAGRRNIQYF. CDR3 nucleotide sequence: TGTGCCAGCAGCTTAGTAGCAGGGCGGCGGAACATTCAGTACTTC.

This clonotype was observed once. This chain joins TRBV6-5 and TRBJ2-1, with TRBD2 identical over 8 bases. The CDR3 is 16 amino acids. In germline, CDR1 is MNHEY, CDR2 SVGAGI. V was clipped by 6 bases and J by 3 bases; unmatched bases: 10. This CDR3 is CASRLSGTRVYNEQFF. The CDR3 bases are TGTGCCAGCAGGTTATCCGGGACTAGGGTCTACAATGAGCAGTTCTTC.